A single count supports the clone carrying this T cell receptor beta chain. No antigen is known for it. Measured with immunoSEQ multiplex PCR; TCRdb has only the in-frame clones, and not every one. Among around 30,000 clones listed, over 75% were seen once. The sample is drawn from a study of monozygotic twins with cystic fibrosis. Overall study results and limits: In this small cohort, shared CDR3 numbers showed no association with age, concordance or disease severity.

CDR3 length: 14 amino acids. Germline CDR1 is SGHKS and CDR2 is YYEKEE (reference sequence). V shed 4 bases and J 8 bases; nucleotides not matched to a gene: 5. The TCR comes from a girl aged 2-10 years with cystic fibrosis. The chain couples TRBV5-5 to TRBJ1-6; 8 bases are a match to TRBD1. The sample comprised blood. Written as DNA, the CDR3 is TGTGCCAGCAGCGAGGGACAGGCCCATTCACCCCTCCACTTT. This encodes CASSEGQAHSPLHF.